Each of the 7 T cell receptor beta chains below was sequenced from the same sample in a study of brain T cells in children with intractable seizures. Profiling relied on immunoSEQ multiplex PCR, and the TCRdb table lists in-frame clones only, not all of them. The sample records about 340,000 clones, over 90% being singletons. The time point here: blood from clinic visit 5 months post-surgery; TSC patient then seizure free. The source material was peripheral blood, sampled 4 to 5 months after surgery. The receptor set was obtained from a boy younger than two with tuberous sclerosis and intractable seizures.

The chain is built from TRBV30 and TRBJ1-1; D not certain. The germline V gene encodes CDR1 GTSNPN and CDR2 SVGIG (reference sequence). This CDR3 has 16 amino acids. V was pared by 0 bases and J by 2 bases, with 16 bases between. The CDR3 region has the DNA TGTGCCTGGAGTGTCGTAATGGGGTCTTTTAACACTGAAGCTTTCTTT. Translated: CAWSVVMGSFNTEAFF.

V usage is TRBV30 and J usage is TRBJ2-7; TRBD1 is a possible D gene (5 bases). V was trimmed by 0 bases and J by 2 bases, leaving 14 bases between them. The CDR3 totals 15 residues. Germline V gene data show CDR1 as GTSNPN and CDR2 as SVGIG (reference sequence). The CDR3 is CAWSVKGINAYEQYF. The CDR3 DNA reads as TGTGCCTGGAGTGTAAAGGGGATTAATGCCTACGAGCAGTACTTC.

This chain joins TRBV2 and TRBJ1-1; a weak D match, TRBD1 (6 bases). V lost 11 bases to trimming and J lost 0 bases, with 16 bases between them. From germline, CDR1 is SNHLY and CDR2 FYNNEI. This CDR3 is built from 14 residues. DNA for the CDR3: TGTGCCGGCAATTACGGGACACTGAACACTGAAGCTTTCTTT. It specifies CAGNYGTLNTEAFF.

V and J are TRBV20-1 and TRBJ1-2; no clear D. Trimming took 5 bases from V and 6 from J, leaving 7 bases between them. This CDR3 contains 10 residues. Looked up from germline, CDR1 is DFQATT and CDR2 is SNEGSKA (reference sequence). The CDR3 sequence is CSADLDGYTF. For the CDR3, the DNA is TGCAGTGCTGACCTAGATGGCTACACCTTC.

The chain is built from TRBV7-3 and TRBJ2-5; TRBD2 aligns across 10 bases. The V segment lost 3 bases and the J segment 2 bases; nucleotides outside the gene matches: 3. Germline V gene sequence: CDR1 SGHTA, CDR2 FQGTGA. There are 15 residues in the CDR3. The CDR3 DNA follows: TGTGCCAGCAGCTTGAGCGGGGGGGCTCAAGAGACCCAGTACTTC. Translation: CASSLSGGAQETQYF.

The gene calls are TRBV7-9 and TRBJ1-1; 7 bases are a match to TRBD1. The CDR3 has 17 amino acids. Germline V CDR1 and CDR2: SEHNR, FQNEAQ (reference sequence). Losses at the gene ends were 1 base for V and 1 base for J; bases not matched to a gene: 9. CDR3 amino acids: CASSLDRAGGENTEAFF. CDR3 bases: TGTGCCAGCAGCTTAGACAGGGCAGGGGGTGAGAACACTGAAGCTTTCTTT.

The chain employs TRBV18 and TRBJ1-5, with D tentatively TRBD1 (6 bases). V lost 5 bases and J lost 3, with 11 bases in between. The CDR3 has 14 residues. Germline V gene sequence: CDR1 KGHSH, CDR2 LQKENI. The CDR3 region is CASSVTGTNQPQHF. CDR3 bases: TGTGCCAGCTCAGTTACAGGGACCAATCAGCCCCAGCATTTT.